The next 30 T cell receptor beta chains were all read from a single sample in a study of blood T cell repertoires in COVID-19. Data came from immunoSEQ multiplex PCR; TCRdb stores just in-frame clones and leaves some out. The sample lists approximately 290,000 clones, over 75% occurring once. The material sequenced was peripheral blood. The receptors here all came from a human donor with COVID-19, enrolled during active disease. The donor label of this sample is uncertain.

CDR3 residues: CASSWGDREWNIQYF. The CDR3 bases are TGTGCCAGCAGCTGGGGGGACAGGGAATGGAACATTCAGTACTTC. The chain carries TRBV11-1 and TRBJ2-4, with TRBD1 matching over 9 bases. Germline V gene data show CDR1 as SGHAT and CDR2 as FQDESV (reference sequence). V lost 4 bases to trimming and J lost 7 bases; unmatched junction nucleotides: 8. This CDR3 spans 15 amino acids.

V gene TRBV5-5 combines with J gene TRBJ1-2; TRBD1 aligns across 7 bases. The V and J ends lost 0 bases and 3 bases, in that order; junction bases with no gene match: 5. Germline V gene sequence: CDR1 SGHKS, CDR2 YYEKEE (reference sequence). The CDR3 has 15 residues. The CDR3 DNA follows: TGTGCCAGCAGCTTGGCTCAGGGGGGTTACTATGGCTACACCTTC. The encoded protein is CASSLAQGGYYGYTF.

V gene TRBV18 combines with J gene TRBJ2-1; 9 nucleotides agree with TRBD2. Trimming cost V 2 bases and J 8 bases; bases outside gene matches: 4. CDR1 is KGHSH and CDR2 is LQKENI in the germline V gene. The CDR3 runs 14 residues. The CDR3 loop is CASSPAAGGDEQFF. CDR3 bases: TGTGCCAGCTCACCAGCGGCGGGAGGGGATGAGCAGTTCTTC.

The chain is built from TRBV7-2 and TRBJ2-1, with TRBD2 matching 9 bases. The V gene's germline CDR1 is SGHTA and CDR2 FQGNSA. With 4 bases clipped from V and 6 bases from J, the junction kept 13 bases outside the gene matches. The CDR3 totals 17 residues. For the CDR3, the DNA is TGTGCCAGCAGCTCCCGGACTAGCGTAGGTACGAGCAATGAGCAGTTCTTC. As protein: CASSSRTSVGTSNEQFF. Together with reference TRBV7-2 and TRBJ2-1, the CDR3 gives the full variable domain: GAGVSQSPSNKVTEKGKDVELRCDPISGHTALYWYRQSLGQGLEFLIYFQGNSAPDKSGLPSDRFSAERTGGSVSTLTIQRTQQEDSAVYLCASSSRTSVGTSNEQFFGPGTRLTVL.

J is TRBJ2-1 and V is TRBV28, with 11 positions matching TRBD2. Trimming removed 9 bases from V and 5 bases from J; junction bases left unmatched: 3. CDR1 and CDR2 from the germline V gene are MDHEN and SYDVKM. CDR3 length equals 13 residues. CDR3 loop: CASRLAGNNEQFF. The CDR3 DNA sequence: TGTGCCAGTCGACTAGCGGGGAACAATGAGCAGTTCTTC.

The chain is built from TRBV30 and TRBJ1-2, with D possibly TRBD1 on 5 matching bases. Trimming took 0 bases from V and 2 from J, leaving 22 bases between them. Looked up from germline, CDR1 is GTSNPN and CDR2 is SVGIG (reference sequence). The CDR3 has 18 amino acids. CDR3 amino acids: CAWSVLWGDLGRNYGYTF. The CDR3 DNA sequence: TGTGCCTGGAGTGTACTGTGGGGGGATCTGGGCAGGAACTATGGCTACACCTTC. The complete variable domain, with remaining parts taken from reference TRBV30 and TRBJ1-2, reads SQTIHQWPATLVQPVGSPLSLECTVEGTSNPNLYWYRQAAGRGLQLLFYSVGIGQISSEVPQNLSASRPQDRQFILSSKKLLLSDSGFYLCAWSVLWGDLGRNYGYTFGSGTRLTVV.

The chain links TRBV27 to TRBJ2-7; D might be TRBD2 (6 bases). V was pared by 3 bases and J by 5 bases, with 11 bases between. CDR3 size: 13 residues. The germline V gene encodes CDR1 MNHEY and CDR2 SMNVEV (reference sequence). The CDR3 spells CASSLAGTNEQYF. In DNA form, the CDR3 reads TGTGCCAGCAGTTTGGCGGGAACTAACGAGCAGTACTTC.

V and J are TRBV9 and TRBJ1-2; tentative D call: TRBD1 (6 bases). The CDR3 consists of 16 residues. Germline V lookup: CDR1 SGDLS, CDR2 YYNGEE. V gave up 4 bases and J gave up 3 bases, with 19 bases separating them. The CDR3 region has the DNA TGTGCCAGCAGCCCCCAGGGACAACCCGCCGACTATGGCTACACCTTC. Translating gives CASSPQGQPADYGYTF.

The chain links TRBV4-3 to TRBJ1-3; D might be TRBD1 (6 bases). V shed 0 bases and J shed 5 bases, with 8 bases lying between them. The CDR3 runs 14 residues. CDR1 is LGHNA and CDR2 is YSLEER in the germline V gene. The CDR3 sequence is CASSQDQGRNTIYF. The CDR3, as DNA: TGCGCCAGCAGCCAAGACCAGGGGAGAAACACCATATATTTT.

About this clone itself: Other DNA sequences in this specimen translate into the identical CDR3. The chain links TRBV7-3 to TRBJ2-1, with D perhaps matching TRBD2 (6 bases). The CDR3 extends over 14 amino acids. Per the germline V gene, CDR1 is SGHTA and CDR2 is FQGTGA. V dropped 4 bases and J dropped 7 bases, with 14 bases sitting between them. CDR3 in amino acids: CASSSPTSPNEQFF. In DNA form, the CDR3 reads TGTGCCAGCAGCTCTCCGACTAGTCCGAATGAGCAGTTCTTC.

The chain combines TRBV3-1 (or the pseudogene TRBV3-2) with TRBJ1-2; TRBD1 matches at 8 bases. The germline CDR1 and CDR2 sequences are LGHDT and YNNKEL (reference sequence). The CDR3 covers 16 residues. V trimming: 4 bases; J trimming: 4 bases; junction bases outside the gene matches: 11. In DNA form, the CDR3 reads TGTGCCAGCAGCCCCAACAGGGGGGCACGGGGCTATGGCTACACCTTC. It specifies CASSPNRGARGYGYTF.

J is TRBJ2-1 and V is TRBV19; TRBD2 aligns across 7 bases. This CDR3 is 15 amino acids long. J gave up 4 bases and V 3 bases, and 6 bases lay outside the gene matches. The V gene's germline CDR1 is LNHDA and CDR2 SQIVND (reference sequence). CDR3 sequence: CASSIERGVYNEQFF. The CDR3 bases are TGTGCCAGTAGTATCGAGCGGGGTGTTTACAATGAGCAGTTCTTC.

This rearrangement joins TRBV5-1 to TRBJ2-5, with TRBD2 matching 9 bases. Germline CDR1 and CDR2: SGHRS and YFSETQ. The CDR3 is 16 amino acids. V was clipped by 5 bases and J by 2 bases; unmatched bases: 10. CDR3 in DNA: TGCGCCAGCAGTCCTGGAACCAGCGGGGGGCAAGAGACCCAGTACTTC. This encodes CASSPGTSGGQETQYF.

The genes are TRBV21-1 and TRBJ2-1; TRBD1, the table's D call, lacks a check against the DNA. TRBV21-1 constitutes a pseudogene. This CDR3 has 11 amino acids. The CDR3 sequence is CASETGDEQFF. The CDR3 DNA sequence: TGTGCCAGCGAGACAGGGGATGAGCAGTTCTTC.

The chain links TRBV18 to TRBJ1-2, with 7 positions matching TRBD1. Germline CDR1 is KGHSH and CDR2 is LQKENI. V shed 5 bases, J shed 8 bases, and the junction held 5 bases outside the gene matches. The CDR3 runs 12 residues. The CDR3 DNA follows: TGTGCCAGCTCAGGACAGGAAGGGGGCTACACCTTC. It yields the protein CASSGQEGGYTF.

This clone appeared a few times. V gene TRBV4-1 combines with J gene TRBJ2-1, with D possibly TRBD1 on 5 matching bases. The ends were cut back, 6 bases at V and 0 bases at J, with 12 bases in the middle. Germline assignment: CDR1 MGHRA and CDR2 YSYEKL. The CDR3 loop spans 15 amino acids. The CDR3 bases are TGCGCCAGCAGATCGACAGCCAGCTCCTACAATGAGCAGTTCTTC. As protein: CASRSTASSYNEQFF.

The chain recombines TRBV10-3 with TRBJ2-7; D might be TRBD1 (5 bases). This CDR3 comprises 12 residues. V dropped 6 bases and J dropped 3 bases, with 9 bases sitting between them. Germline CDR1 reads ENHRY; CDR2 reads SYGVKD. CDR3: CAIRQGNYEQYF. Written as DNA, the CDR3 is TGTGCCATCAGGCAGGGTAACTACGAGCAGTACTTC.

The CDR3 region has the DNA TGTGCCAGCATATTGGCACATTCCTACGAGCAGTACTTC. This encodes CASILAHSYEQYF. The genes are TRBV2 and TRBJ2-7; no definite D call. The CDR3 contains 13 residues. The V and J ends lost 7 bases and 1 base respectively, with 11 bases between them. Germline V gene data show CDR1 as SNHLY and CDR2 as FYNNEI.

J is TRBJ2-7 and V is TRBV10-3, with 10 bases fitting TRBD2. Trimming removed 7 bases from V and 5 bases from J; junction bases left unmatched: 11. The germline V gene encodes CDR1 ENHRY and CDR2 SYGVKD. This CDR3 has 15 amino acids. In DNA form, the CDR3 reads TGTGCCATCAAAGTCCGCGATCTAGCGGGAGACGAGCAGTACTTC. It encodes CAIKVRDLAGDEQYF.

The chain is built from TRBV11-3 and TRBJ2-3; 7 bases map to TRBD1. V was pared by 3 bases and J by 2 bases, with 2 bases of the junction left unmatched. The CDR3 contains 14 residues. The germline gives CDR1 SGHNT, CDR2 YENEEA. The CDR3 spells CASSLGTATDTQYF. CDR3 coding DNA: TGTGCCAGCAGCTTGGGGACAGCCACAGATACGCAGTATTTT.

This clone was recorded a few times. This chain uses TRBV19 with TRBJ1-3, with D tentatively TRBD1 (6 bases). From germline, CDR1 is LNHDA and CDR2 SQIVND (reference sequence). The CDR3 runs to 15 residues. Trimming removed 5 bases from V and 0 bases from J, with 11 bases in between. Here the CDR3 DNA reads TGTGCCAGTAGTGCACAGGGATCCTCTGGAAACACCATATATTTT. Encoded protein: CASSAQGSSGNTIYF.

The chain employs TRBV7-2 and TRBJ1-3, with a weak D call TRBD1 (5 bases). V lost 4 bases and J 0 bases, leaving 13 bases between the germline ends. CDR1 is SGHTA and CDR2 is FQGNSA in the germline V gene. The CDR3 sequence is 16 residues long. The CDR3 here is CASSYSGGYSGNTIYF. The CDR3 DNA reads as TGTGCCAGCAGCTATTCGGGGGGGTACTCTGGAAACACCATATATTTT.

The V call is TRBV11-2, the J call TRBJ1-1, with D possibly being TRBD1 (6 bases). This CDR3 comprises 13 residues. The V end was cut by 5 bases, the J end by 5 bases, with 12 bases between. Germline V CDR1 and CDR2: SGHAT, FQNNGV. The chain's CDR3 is CASSRRTATEAFF. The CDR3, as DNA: TGTGCCAGCAGCCGGCGGACAGCGACTGAAGCTTTCTTT.

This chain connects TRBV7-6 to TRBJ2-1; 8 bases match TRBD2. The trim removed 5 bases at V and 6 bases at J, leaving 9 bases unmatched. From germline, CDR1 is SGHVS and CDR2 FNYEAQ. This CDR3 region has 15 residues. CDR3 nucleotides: TGTGCCAGCAGCGCGATTAGCGGGATACCCAATGAGCAGTTCTTC. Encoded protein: CASSAISGIPNEQFF.

CDR3: CAISGTRHEQYF. The CDR3 DNA follows: TGTGCCATCTCGGGGACTAGGCACGAGCAGTACTTC. This chain uses TRBV10-3 with TRBJ2-7; 8 nucleotides align to TRBD2. The CDR3 sequence is 12 residues long. Trimming took 8 bases from V and 5 from J; bases not matched to a gene: 5. Germline V gene lookup returns CDR1 ENHRY and CDR2 SYGVKD.

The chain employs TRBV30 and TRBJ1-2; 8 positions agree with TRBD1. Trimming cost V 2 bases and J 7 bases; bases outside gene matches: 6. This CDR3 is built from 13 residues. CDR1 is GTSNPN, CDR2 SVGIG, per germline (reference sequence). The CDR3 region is CAWSRQGPGGYTF. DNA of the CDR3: TGTGCCTGGAGTAGACAGGGGCCGGGTGGCTACACCTTC.

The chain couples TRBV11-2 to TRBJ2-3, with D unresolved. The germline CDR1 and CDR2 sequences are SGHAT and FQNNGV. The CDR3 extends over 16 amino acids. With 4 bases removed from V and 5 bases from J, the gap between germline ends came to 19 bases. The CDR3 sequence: CASSSSISRVVDTQYF. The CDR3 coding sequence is TGTGCCAGCAGCTCCTCCATCTCTCGGGTGGTAGATACGCAGTATTTT.

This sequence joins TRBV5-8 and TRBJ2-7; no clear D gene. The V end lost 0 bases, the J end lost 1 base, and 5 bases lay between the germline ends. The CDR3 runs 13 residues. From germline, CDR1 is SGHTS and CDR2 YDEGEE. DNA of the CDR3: TGTGCCAGCAGCTTGGTCCCATCCTACGAGCAGTACTTC. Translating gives CASSLVPSYEQYF.

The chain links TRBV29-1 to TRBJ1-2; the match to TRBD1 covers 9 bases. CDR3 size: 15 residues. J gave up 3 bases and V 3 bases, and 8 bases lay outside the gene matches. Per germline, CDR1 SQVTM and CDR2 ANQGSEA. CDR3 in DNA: TGCAGCGTTGACCCCACAGGGGGCGACGACTATGGCTACACCTTC. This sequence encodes CSVDPTGGDDYGYTF.

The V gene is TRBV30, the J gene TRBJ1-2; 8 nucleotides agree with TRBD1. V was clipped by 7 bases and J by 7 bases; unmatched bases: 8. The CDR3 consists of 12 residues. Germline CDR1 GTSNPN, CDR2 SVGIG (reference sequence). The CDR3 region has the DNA TGTGCCTTATCTAGGGGACAGGCTGGCTACACCTTC. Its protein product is CALSRGQAGYTF.